The clone carrying this TCR beta chain was counted ten times or more. Its antigen is unknown. The sample is drawn from a study of response to subunit inactivated influenza vaccine. The study, taken as a whole, reports: Authors suggested few new T cells are recruited by each seasonal influenza vaccination.

TCRdb called the RT-PCR reads again in MiXCR, with one record for every CDR3 protein. The sample includes hundreds of thousands of distinct CDR3 sequences, about 14% of them seen just once. The sample in question was PBMCs from blood, obtained 14 to 15 days before vaccination. This TCR came from a man between 45 and 60 years old who received an inactivated influenza vaccine.

CDR3 DNA: TGTGCCAGCAGCTTAGCGTGGATGATGAGCTCCTACGAGCAGTACTTC. This encodes CASSLAWMMSSYEQYF. The chain joins TRBV11-2 to TRBJ2-7; the D is unclear. Trimming pared 1 base from V and 0 bases from J, leaving 13 bases between. Germline values: CDR1 SGHAT, CDR2 FQNNGV. The length of the CDR3 is 16 residues. Variable domain in full (rest from reference TRBV11-2 and TRBJ2-7): EAGVAQSPRYKIIEKRQSVAFWCNPISGHATLYWYQQILGQGPKLLIQFQNNGVVDDSQLPKDRFSAERLKGVDSTLKIQPAKLEDSAVYLCASSLAWMMSSYEQYFGPGTRLTVT.